The clone carrying this T cell receptor (beta chain) has only a few counts. Sequencing was performed with immunoSEQ multiplex PCR; in TCRdb, only in-frame clones are kept and a portion is missing. The top ten hold about 15% of the sample, which has around 140,000 clones, about four fifths seen once. This sample was taken from a study of blood T cell repertoires in COVID-19. The CDR3 spans 13 residues. The ends were cut back, 6 bases at V and 0 bases at J, with 9 bases in the middle. Germline assignment: CDR1 LNHDA and CDR2 SQIVND (reference sequence). Sequencing was carried out using peripheral blood. The TCR sequence derives from a woman older than 75 with acute or convalescent COVID-19. The chain is built from TRBV19 and TRBJ2-7; D might be TRBD2 (6 bases). The CDR3 here is CASRRRDSYEQYF. CDR3 bases: TGTGCCAGTAGACGGAGGGACTCCTACGAGCAGTACTTC.